This T cell receptor beta chain was found in a study of shared clonotypes between healthy human individuals. Profiled with immunoSEQ multiplex PCR; TCRdb holds only in-frame clones, not every one. There are under 1,900,000 clones in the sample; 97% to 99% occur only once, and 0.3% to 0.45% lies in the top ten. CDR1 is GTSNPN and CDR2 is SVGIG in the germline V gene (reference sequence). Trimming removed 3 bases from V and 0 bases from J, with 3 bases in between. The CDR3 is made up of 12 amino acids. This clone was observed a single time. Antigen: not known. Findings and limits, study-wide: Rarefaction exposed incomplete sorted-subset sequencing despite large depth. An anticipated effect of sequencing depth on clonotype sharing among donors was recognized.

Sequencing was carried out using naive CD4+ T cells sorted from blood. Subset reported: CD45RA+ positively selected. The clonotype originates from a man aged 25 to 40 in good health. This chain joins TRBV30 and TRBJ2-4; D is undetermined. The CDR3: CAWSVAKNIQYF. As DNA, the CDR3 is TGTGCCTGGAGCGTAGCCAAAAACATTCAGTACTTC.